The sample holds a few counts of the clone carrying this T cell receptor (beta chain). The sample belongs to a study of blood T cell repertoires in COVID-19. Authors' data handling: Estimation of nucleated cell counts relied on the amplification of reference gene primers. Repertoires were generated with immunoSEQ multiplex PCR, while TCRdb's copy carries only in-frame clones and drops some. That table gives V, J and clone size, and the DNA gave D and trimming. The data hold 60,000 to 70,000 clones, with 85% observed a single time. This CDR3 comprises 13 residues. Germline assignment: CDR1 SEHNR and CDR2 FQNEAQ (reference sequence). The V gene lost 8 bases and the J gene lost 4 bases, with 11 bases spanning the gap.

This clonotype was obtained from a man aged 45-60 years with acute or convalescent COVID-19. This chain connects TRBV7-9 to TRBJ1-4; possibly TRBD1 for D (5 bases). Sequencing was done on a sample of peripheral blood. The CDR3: CASGGSLNEKLFF. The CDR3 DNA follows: TGTGCCAGCGGGGGGTCCCTTAATGAAAAACTGTTTTTT.